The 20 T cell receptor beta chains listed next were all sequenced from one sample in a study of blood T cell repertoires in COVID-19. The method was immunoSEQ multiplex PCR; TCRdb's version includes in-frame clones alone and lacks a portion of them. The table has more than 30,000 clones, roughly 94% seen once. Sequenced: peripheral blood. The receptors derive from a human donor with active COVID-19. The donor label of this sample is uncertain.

CDR3 sequence reads: CASSEAGYEQYF. In DNA, the CDR3 is TGTGCCAGCTCAGAGGCGGGCTACGAGCAGTACTTC. The J gene is TRBJ2-7, the V gene TRBV18; weak D call: TRBD2 (5 bases). Germline CDR1 is KGHSH and CDR2 is LQKENI. V was clipped by 5 bases and J by 3 bases, with 8 bases between them. The CDR3 spans 12 residues.

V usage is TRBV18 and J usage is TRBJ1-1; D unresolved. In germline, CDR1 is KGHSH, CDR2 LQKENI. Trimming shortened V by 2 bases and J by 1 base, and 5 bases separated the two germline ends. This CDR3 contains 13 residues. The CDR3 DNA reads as TGTGCCAGCTCACCAGCCGGGAACACTGAAGCTTTCTTT. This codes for CASSPAGNTEAFF.

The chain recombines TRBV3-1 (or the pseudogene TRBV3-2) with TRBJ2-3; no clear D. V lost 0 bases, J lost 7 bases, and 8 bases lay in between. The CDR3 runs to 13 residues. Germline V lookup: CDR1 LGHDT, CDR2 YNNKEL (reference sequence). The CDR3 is CASSQDRVNTQYF. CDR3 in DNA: TGTGCCAGCAGCCAAGATCGGGTTAATACGCAGTATTTT.

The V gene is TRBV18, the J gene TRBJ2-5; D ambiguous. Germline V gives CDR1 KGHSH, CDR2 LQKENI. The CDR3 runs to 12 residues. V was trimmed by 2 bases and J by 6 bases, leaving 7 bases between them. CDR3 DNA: TGTGCCAGCTCACCAGAGTTCCAGACCCAGTACTTC. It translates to CASSPEFQTQYF.

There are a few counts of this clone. CDR3 in amino acids: CASSLLQKTNYGYTF. CDR3 DNA sequence: TGTGCCAGCAGCTTACTTCAGAAGACTAACTATGGCTACACCTTC. The chain joins TRBV7-9 to TRBJ1-2, with D unresolved. Germline CDR1 is SEHNR and CDR2 is FQNEAQ (reference sequence). V dropped 2 bases and J dropped 0 bases, with 10 bases sitting between them. CDR3 length: 15 amino acids.

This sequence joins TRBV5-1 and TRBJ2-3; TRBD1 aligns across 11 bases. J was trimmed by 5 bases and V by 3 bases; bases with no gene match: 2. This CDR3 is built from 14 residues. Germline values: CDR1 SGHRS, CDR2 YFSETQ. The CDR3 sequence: CASSSGTGGDTQYF. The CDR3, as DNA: TGCGCCAGCAGCTCCGGGACAGGGGGAGATACGCAGTATTTT. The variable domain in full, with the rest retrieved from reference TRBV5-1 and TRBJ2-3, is KAGVTQTPRYLIKTRGQQVTLSCSPISGHRSVSWYQQTPGQGLQFLFEYFSETQRNKGNFPGRFSGRQFSNSRSEMNVSTLELGDSALYLCASSSGTGGDTQYFGPGTRLTVL.

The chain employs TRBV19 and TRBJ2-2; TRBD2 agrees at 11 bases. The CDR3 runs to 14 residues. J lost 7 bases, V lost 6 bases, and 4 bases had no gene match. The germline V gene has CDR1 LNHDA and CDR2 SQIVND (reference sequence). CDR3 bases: TGTGCCAGTAGCCAAGGACTAGCGGGCGGGGAGCTGTTTTTT. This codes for CASSQGLAGGELFF. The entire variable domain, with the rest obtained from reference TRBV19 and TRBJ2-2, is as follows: DGGITQSPKYLFRKEGQNVTLSCEQNLNHDAMYWYRQDPGQGLRLIYYSQIVNDFQKGDIAEGYSVSREKKESFPLTVTSAQKNPTAFYLCASSQGLAGGELFFGEGSRLTVL.

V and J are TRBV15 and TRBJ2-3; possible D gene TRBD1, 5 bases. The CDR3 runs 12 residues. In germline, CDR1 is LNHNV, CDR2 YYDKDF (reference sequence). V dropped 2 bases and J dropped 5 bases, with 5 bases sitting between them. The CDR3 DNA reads TGTGCCACCAGCAGAAGGGGAGATACGCAGTATTTT. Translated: CATSRRGDTQYF.

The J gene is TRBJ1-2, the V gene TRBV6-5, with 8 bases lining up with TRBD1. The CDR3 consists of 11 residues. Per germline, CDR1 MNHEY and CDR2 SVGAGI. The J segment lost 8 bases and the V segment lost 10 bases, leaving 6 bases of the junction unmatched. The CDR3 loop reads CATGQGRGYTF. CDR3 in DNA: TGTGCCACCGGACAGGGACGAGGCTACACCTTC.

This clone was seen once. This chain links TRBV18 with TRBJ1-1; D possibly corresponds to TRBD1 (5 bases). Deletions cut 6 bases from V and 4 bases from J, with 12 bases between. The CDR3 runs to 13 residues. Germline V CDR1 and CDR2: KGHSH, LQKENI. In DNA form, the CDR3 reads TGTGCCAGCTCGCGGGGCGAGGGCACTGAAGCTTTCTTT. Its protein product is CASSRGEGTEAFF.

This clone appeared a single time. Here the CDR3 reads CASSSTGQGTDTQYF. The CDR3, as DNA: TGTGCCAGCAGCTCCACGGGACAGGGAACAGATACGCAGTATTTT. The chain joins TRBV7-8 to TRBJ2-3; 9 bases are a match to TRBD1. Germline V lookup: CDR1 SGHVS, CDR2 FQNEAQ. V gave up 4 bases and J gave up 3 bases; unmatched junction bases: 5. The CDR3 contains 15 residues.

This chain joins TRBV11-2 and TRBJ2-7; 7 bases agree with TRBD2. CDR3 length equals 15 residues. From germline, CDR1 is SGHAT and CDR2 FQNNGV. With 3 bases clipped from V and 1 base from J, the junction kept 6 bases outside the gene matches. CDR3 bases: TGTGCCAGCAGCTTGCGACTAGCACAATCCTACGAGCAGTACTTC. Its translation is CASSLRLAQSYEQYF.

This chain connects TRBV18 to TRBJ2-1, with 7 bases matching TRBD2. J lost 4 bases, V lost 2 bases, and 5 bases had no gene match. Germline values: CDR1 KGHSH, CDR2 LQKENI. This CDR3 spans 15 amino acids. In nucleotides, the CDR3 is TGTGCCAGCTCACCATTGCGGGGGTCATACAATGAGCAGTTCTTC. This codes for CASSPLRGSYNEQFF.

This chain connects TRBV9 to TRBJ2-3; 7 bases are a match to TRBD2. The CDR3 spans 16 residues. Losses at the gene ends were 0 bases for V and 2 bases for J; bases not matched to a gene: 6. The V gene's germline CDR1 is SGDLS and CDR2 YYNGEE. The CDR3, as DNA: TGTGCCAGCAGCGTAGATGTTAGCGGGTACACAGATACGCAGTATTTT. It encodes CASSVDVSGYTDTQYF.

The DNA of the CDR3 is TGTGCCAGCAGTACCGGGACAGCCCTGGGTGAAAAACTGTTTTTT. Its translation is CASSTGTALGEKLFF. The V call is TRBV28, the J call TRBJ1-4; 7 nucleotides align to TRBD1. Trimming cost V 5 bases and J 7 bases; bases outside gene matches: 10. The CDR3 has 15 residues. The germline V gene encodes CDR1 MDHEN and CDR2 SYDVKM. Based on the CDR3 plus reference TRBV28 and TRBJ1-4, the full variable domain is DVKVTQSSRYLVKRTGEKVFLECVQDMDHENMFWYRQDPGLGLRLIYFSYDVKMKEKGDIPEGYSVSREKKERFSLILESASTNQTSMYLCASSTGTALGEKLFFGSGTQLSVL.

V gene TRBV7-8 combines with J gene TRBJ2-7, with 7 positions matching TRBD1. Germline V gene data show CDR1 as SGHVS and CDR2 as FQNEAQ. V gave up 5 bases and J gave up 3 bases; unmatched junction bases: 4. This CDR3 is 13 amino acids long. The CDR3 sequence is CASSTTGDYEQYF. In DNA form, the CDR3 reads TGTGCCAGCAGCACCACAGGGGACTACGAGCAGTACTTC.

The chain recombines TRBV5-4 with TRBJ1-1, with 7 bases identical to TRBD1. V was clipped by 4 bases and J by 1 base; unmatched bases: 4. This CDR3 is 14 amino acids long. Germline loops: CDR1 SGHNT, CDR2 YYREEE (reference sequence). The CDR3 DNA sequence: TGTGCCAGCAGCGCGGGACAGAGGAACACTGAAGCTTTCTTT. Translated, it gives CASSAGQRNTEAFF.

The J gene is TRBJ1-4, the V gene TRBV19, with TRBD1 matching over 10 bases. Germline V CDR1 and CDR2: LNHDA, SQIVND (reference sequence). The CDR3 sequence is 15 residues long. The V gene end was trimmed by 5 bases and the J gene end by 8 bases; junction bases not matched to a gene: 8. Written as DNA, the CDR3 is TGTGCCAGTAGTCCCGGGACAGGGGCCGAAGAAAAACTGTTTTTT. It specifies CASSPGTGAEEKLFF.

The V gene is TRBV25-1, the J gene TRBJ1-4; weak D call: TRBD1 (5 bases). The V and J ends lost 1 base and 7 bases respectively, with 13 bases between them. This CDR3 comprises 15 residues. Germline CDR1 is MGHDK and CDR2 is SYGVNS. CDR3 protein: CASSESRGRGEKLFF. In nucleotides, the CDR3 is TGTGCCAGCAGTGAATCTAGGGGAAGAGGTGAAAAACTGTTTTTT.

CDR3 coding DNA: TGCAGCGTTGAACCGGGACAGGGGGCATGGGGCGCGGGTCCCGAAGCTTTCTTT. Translation gives CSVEPGQGAWGAGPEAFF. The gene calls are TRBV29-1 and TRBJ1-1; 12 bases agree with TRBD1. CDR1 is SQVTM, CDR2 ANQGSEA, per germline. The CDR3 is 18 amino acids. Trimming took 2 bases from V and 8 from J; bases not matched to a gene: 18.